The next 32 T cell receptor beta chains were all read from a single sample in a study of T cell responses to AZD1222 COVID-19 vaccine. Data came from immunoSEQ multiplex PCR; TCRdb stores just in-frame clones and leaves some out. Found here are 95,000 to 150,000 clones, roughly 90% of them singletons; the top ten hold under 5%. Sequenced material: peripheral blood, taken on day 0 of AZD1222 vaccination. These TCRs come from an adult in good health.

This chain connects TRBV7-2 to TRBJ2-7; no reliable D call. V shed 4 bases and J shed 2 bases, with 3 bases lying between them. The CDR3 runs 11 residues. Looked up from germline, CDR1 is SGHTA and CDR2 is FQGNSA. Here the CDR3 reads CASSWAYEQYF. Written as DNA, the CDR3 is TGTGCCAGCAGCTGGGCCTACGAGCAGTACTTC.

This clone appeared a single time. The rearrangement links TRBV19 to TRBJ1-5, with 12 bases matching TRBD1. Trimming cost V 5 bases and J 5 bases; bases outside gene matches: 4. This CDR3 contains 15 residues. CDR1 is LNHDA and CDR2 is SQIVND in the germline V gene (reference sequence). CDR3 nucleotide sequence: TGTGCCAGTAGTCCCGGGACAGGGGGCTATCAGCCCCAGCATTTT. Protein sequence: CASSPGTGGYQPQHF.

The V and J genes are TRBV6-1 and TRBJ2-3; 12 bases match TRBD2. This CDR3 is built from 18 residues. Germline V gene lookup returns CDR1 MNHNS and CDR2 SASEGT. V lost 3 bases, J lost 4 bases, and 11 bases stayed unmatched. CDR3 in amino acids: CASSDVPSGRAGADTQYF. The CDR3 DNA reads TGTGCCAGCAGTGATGTGCCTAGCGGGAGGGCCGGCGCAGATACGCAGTATTTT.

A note on this clone: The same CDR3 arises from other DNA sequences in this sample as well. The chain links TRBV29-1 to TRBJ1-1, with D possibly TRBD1 on 6 matching bases. V was cut by 6 bases and J by 1 base, with 21 bases left in between. CDR1 and CDR2 (germline): SQVTM, ANQGSEA. The CDR3 is 16 amino acids. The CDR3 reads CSVPYTGYNPNTEAFF. CDR3 coding DNA: TGCAGCGTCCCTTATACAGGGTATAATCCGAACACTGAAGCTTTCTTT.

The CDR3 DNA is TGTGCCAGCAGGCAAATTACAGGGACGACCTACGAGCAGTACTTC. Its translation: CASRQITGTTYEQYF. The chain recombines TRBV7-8 with TRBJ2-7; maybe TRBD1 (6 bases). The CDR3 has 15 residues. The germline CDR1 and CDR2 sequences are SGHVS and FQNEAQ. V was shortened by 6 bases and J by 2 bases, with 17 bases between the two germline ends.

This clone was observed once. The rearrangement joins TRBV30 to TRBJ2-7; D is unclear. CDR1 and CDR2 (germline): GTSNPN, SVGIG (reference sequence). The CDR3 loop spans 10 amino acids. V dropped 6 bases and J dropped 3 bases, with 6 bases sitting between them. CDR3 coding DNA: TGTGCCTGTGACCACTACGAGCAGTACTTC. Its translation: CACDHYEQYF.

This clone was seen a handful of times. The rearrangement uses TRBV6-5 and TRBJ1-5; TRBD1 agrees at 7 bases. Germline values: CDR1 MNHEY, CDR2 SVGAGI. The V and J ends lost 2 bases and 3 bases, in that order; junction bases with no gene match: 4. The length of the CDR3 is 15 residues. The CDR3 DNA reads as TGTGCCAGCAGTTACAGTCAGGGGGTCAATCAGCCCCAGCATTTT. Protein sequence: CASSYSQGVNQPQHF.

The chain recombines TRBV10-3 with TRBJ2-4; 7 bases fit TRBD1. This CDR3 spans 14 amino acids. The junction had 6 bases not matched to a gene; V was cut back by 5 bases and J by 5 bases. Per the germline V gene, CDR1 is ENHRY and CDR2 is SYGVKD. The CDR3 loop is CAISQTGWENIQYF. As DNA, the CDR3 is TGTGCCATCAGTCAGACAGGGTGGGAAAACATTCAGTACTTC.

The chain recombines TRBV19 with TRBJ1-5; D is ambiguous. Germline assignment: CDR1 LNHDA and CDR2 SQIVND (reference sequence). CDR3 length: 11 amino acids. Trimming shortened V by 8 bases and J by 6 bases, and 8 bases separated the two germline ends. CDR3 bases: TGTGCCAGTTCCCAAGGTCAGCCCCAGCATTTT. This translates into CASSQGQPQHF.

The chain joins TRBV27 to TRBJ2-7, with TRBD1 identical over 7 bases. From germline, CDR1 is MNHEY and CDR2 SMNVEV (reference sequence). The J segment lost 4 bases and the V segment lost 3 bases, leaving 12 bases of the junction unmatched. CDR3 length: 16 amino acids. As DNA, the CDR3 is TGTGCCAGCAGTTTTCCCGGACAGGACCCCTTTTACGAGCAGTACTTC. This sequence encodes CASSFPGQDPFYEQYF.

The genes are TRBV7-8 and TRBJ1-5; 9 nucleotides line up with TRBD1. Unmatched junction bases numbered 9, after V lost 1 base and J lost 11 bases. The CDR3 is 15 residues long. Germline CDR1 reads SGHVS; CDR2 reads FQNEAQ. CDR3 coding DNA: TGTGCCAGCAGCTTAGAAGGAAGGACAGGGGAGACCCAGCATTTT. Amino acids: CASSLEGRTGETQHF.

The chain combines TRBV6-5 with TRBJ1-5, with a weak D call TRBD1 (5 bases). This CDR3 comprises 15 residues. Trimming removed 6 bases from V and 0 bases from J, with 12 bases in between. The germline V gene has CDR1 MNHEY and CDR2 SVGAGI. CDR3 coding DNA: TGTGCCAGCAGCCTCGCAGGGAGTAGCAATCAGCCCCAGCATTTT. It specifies CASSLAGSSNQPQHF.

The chain is built from TRBV27 and TRBJ1-1; the match to TRBD1 covers 7 bases. Trimming removed 3 bases from V and 1 base from J; junction bases left unmatched: 8. This CDR3 spans 16 amino acids. Per germline, CDR1 MNHEY and CDR2 SMNVEV (reference sequence). CDR3: CASSFSSRGRNTEAFF. CDR3 in DNA: TGTGCCAGCAGTTTTTCGAGTAGGGGGCGGAACACTGAAGCTTTCTTT.

The chain links TRBV19 to TRBJ1-5, with D possibly matching TRBD1 (5 bases). V was trimmed by 8 bases and J by 3 bases, leaving 14 bases between them. The CDR3 runs 14 residues. Germline V lookup: CDR1 LNHDA, CDR2 SQIVND (reference sequence). This CDR3 is CASQTGTINQPQHF. CDR3 bases: TGTGCCAGTCAAACCGGGACGATCAATCAGCCCCAGCATTTT.

The chain couples TRBV19 to TRBJ2-2, with a tentative D call TRBD2 (5 bases). The CDR3 covers 14 residues. CDR1 and CDR2 from the germline V gene are LNHDA and SQIVND (reference sequence). V lost 8 bases and J lost 4, with 14 bases in between. The CDR3: CASDSATFTGELFF. DNA for the CDR3: TGTGCCAGTGATAGCGCAACCTTCACCGGGGAGCTGTTTTTT.

The gene calls are TRBV19 and TRBJ2-5; D remains unclear. This CDR3 spans 13 amino acids. V shed 6 bases and J shed 5 bases, with 13 bases lying between them. The germline V gene has CDR1 LNHDA and CDR2 SQIVND (reference sequence). The DNA of the CDR3 is TGTGCCAGTAGGCCGGATTCTAAGGAGACCCAGTACTTC. This sequence encodes CASRPDSKETQYF.

The chain joins TRBV19 to TRBJ1-3; TRBD1 matches at 10 bases. Germline loops: CDR1 LNHDA, CDR2 SQIVND (reference sequence). V gave up 4 bases and J gave up 2 bases; unmatched junction bases: 8. CDR3 length: 17 amino acids. This CDR3 is CASSRSVGQGAGNTIYF. The CDR3 DNA reads as TGTGCCAGTAGTAGAAGCGTTGGACAGGGGGCTGGAAACACCATATATTTT.

V is TRBV7-6 and J is TRBJ1-1, with 7 bases fitting TRBD1. V was clipped by 6 bases and J by 1 base; unmatched bases: 5. CDR3 length: 14 amino acids. CDR1 is SGHVS, CDR2 FNYEAQ, per germline. The CDR3 sequence is CASRRQGGNTEAFF. The CDR3 DNA reads TGTGCCAGCAGACGACAGGGAGGGAACACTGAAGCTTTCTTT.

The DNA for the CDR3 is TGTGCCAGCAGCTTGCGTGGGGTGAATACCGGGGAGCTGTTTTTT. This translates into CASSLRGVNTGELFF. The V and J genes are TRBV5-6 and TRBJ2-2; D unresolved. This CDR3 is built from 15 residues. Trimming left V 1 base short and J 5 bases short, with 12 bases between. Germline V CDR1 and CDR2: SGHDT, YYEEEE.

This clone was recorded a few times. The chain uses TRBV18 and TRBJ1-1; D might be TRBD1 (6 bases). Trimming removed 5 bases from V and 3 bases from J, with 13 bases in between. Germline V gives CDR1 KGHSH, CDR2 LQKENI. The CDR3 runs 14 residues. Here the CDR3 reads CASSTQGWDTEAFF. CDR3 coding DNA: TGTGCCAGCTCAACACAGGGCTGGGACACTGAAGCTTTCTTT. Full variable domain (outside the CDR3, taken from reference TRBV18 and TRBJ1-1): NAGVMQNPRHLVRRRGQEARLRCSPMKGHSHVYWYRQLPEEGLKFMVYLQKENIIDESGMPKERFSAEFPKEGPSILRIQQVVRGDSAAYFCASSTQGWDTEAFFGQGTRLTVV.

The chain joins TRBV20-1 to TRBJ1-2, with a possible D match to TRBD1 (5 bases). The germline V gene has CDR1 DFQATT and CDR2 SNEGSKA (reference sequence). This CDR3 has 11 residues. The V end lost 3 bases, the J end lost 8 bases, and 10 bases lay between the germline ends. CDR3 sequence (DNA): TGCAGTGCTAGTTGGGGGGAAGGCTACACCTTC. The encoded protein is CSASWGEGYTF.

By sample fraction, this clone is medium-sized. V gene TRBV7-9 combines with J gene TRBJ1-6; D is unresolved. V dropped 5 bases and J dropped 9 bases, with 14 bases sitting between them. Germline values: CDR1 SEHNR, CDR2 FQNEAQ (reference sequence). The CDR3 runs to 14 residues. CDR3: CASSPVLGSSPLHF. CDR3 in DNA: TGTGCCAGCAGCCCCGTACTAGGCAGTTCACCCCTCCACTTT.

The V and J genes are TRBV30 and TRBJ2-7; D remains ambiguous. V was pared by 0 bases and J by 6 bases, with 12 bases between. The CDR3 covers 13 residues. CDR1 GTSNPN and CDR2 SVGIG come from the germline V gene (reference sequence). This CDR3 is CAWSVQSRREQYF. For the CDR3, the DNA is TGTGCCTGGAGTGTACAAAGTCGTCGCGAGCAGTACTTC.

This clone occurred a few times. The chain has TRBV5-1 and TRBJ2-3; D ambiguous. The ends were cut back, 2 bases at V and 5 bases at J, with 3 bases in the middle. CDR1 is SGHRS and CDR2 is YFSETQ in the germline V gene. The CDR3 is 11 amino acids. CDR3: CASSFGDTQYF. CDR3 nucleotides: TGCGCCAGCAGCTTTGGAGATACGCAGTATTTT.

Concerning this clone: Compared with germline, one end of the junction differs, possibly owing to a read error. V gene TRBV7-7 combines with J gene TRBJ2-2; unclear D gene. The CDR3 totals 13 residues. CDR1 and CDR2 (germline): SSHAT, FNYEAQ (reference sequence). In DNA form, the CDR3 reads TGTGCTAGCAGCCCTCGGAACACCGGGGAGCTGTTTTTT. Its translation is CASSPRNTGELFF.

The rearrangement joins TRBV3-1 (or the pseudogene TRBV3-2) to TRBJ2-2; D ambiguous. The CDR3 has 14 residues. V was cut by 0 bases and J by 0 bases, with 2 bases left in between. Per the germline V gene, CDR1 is LGHDT and CDR2 is YNNKEL (reference sequence). The CDR3 DNA sequence: TGTGCCAGCAGCCAAGACTCGAACACCGGGGAGCTGTTTTTT. This translates into CASSQDSNTGELFF.

The chain combines TRBV11-1 with TRBJ1-6; D perhaps matches TRBD1 (5 bases). Trimming removed 3 bases at V and 8 bases at J, with 14 bases between. CDR1 and CDR2 from the germline V gene are SGHAT and FQDESV (reference sequence). The CDR3 has 15 residues. The CDR3 loop reads CASSFRQGSDSPLHF. As DNA, the CDR3 is TGTGCCAGCAGCTTCCGCCAGGGTAGTGATTCACCCCTCCACTTT.

The table lists this clone with a few counts. The CDR3 DNA sequence: TGTGCCAGCAGTTTGAAGAGCCCATTCCGCTACGAGCAGTACTTC. Translation gives CASSLKSPFRYEQYF. V gene TRBV27 combines with J gene TRBJ2-7; the D is unclear. Trimming removed 3 bases from V and 3 bases from J, with 15 bases in between. CDR1 and CDR2 from the germline V gene are MNHEY and SMNVEV (reference sequence). The CDR3 has 15 amino acids.

This chain links TRBV7-2 with TRBJ1-5, with TRBD1 matching over 9 bases. This CDR3 contains 14 residues. Germline V gives CDR1 SGHTA, CDR2 FQGNSA. V shed 5 bases and J 5 bases; nucleotides not matched to a gene: 4. CDR3 DNA: TGTGCCAGCAGCCCCGGACAGGGGTATCAGCCCCAGCATTTT. Translating gives CASSPGQGYQPQHF.

This clone has only a few counts. V usage is TRBV14 and J usage is TRBJ1-2; 7 bases line up with TRBD1. The CDR3 is made up of 15 amino acids. Per the germline V gene, CDR1 is SGHDN and CDR2 is FVKESK. The junction had 13 bases not matched to a gene; V was cut back by 4 bases and J by 8 bases. As DNA, the CDR3 is TGTGCCAGCAGCCGATCGGTAGGGACAGTTGGCGGCTACACCTTC. Amino acids: CASSRSVGTVGGYTF.

The CDR3 loop is CASSLGASLSPLHF. For the CDR3, the DNA is TGCGCCAGCAGCTTGGGCGCGTCTCTCTCACCCCTCCACTTT. The J gene is TRBJ1-6, the V gene TRBV5-1, with D uncertain. The CDR3 consists of 14 residues. Germline CDR1 and CDR2: SGHRS and YFSETQ. V was pared by 0 bases and J by 10 bases, with 11 bases between.

This clone appeared a single time. This sequence joins TRBV18 and TRBJ2-2, with D possibly being TRBD1 or TRBD2 (6 bases each). Germline CDR1 reads KGHSH; CDR2 reads LQKENI. This CDR3 has 14 amino acids. V lost 4 bases, J lost 3 bases, and 9 bases lay in between. The CDR3, as DNA: TGTGCCAGCTCACAAGGGGGGCACACCGGGGAGCTGTTTTTT. It specifies CASSQGGHTGELFF.